This T cell receptor beta chain was sequenced during a study of CD8 T cells in Susac syndrome. The CDR3 loop spans 12 amino acids. V lost 10 bases and J 0 bases, leaving 7 bases between the germline ends. Reverse transcription of roughly 0.5 to 1 ug RNA was carried out with random hexamers. In TCRdb, the immunoSEQ multiplex PCR reads were re-called with MiXCR into one record per CDR3 protein. The sample includes 90,000 to 150,000 distinct CDR3 sequences, approximately 93% of them seen just once. The chain combines TRBV12-3 or TRBV12-4 with TRBJ1-5, with unresolved D. The origin of this receptor is a human donor with multiple sclerosis. Source material: CD4+ T cells from PBMCs. In DNA form, the CDR3 reads TGTGCCACCCGATATAGCAATCAGCCCCAGCATTTT. This sequence encodes CATRYSNQPQHF.